This TCR beta chain was captured in a study of early T cells in non-severe SARS-CoV-2 infection (dated by TCRdb to the early 2020s). Regarding the research as a whole: Bulk RNA from unsorted whole blood was used for TCR sequencing, so alpha and beta chains could not be paired.

In this sample, this clonotype turned up a few times. Its antigen is still unknown. Nothing much larger sits one base from this clone, and base qualities are not available. Libraries were made using 5' RACE. The run used a NextSeq 500. To correct for sequencing error and PCR bias, the TCR library protocol tagged individual cDNA molecules with unique molecular identifiers. Both TCR alpha and beta chains were sequenced, and tight co-correlation was observed between alpha and beta sequence abundances in each sample. In the authors' own workflow: Decombinator V4 was used to annotate the V gene, J gene and CDR3 of the TCR sequences. TCRs were defined as expanded if a significant change between any two time points was detected under a Poisson model with p below 0.0001. TCR abundances were normalised to the total number of TCRs sequenced per sample and were expressed as counts per million. VDJdb, accessed 1 November 2021, was searched for CMV, EBV and SARS-CoV-2 annotated TCRs, with TCRs annotated for multiple antigens excluded. TCRdb itself trimmed the public reads at Q25 with fastp, ran MiXCR and retained productive beta chains. Merged by CDR3 protein, the rows form single entries marked with the most common genes and DNA. TCRdb's processing, not the authors', yielded these V and J calls. Recorded for this sample are tens of thousands of distinct CDR3 sequences; around 6% of them occurred a single time. The top ten constitute around 7% of the sample.

What the authors observed across the whole study: VDJdb matching was skewed toward anti-spike CD8 responses and likely underestimated virus-specific expansions, missing private and CD4 specificities.

A case-control design nested within a healthcare worker cohort in London, UK, was used, with weekly nasopharyngeal swab PCR tests and blood sampling performed. Healthcare workers were enrolled in the week of the UK lockdown, from 23 to 31 March 2020, and were followed every week for up to roughly 15 weeks. Sequencing was done on a sample of whole blood. This receptor was taken from an adult who was a healthcare worker with PCR-confirmed SARS-CoV-2 infection or an uninfected control (not recorded which).

For the CDR3, the sequence is CASSPGSGYTEAFF. The DNA sequence reads TGTGCCAGCTCACCAGGTAGCGGGTACACTGAAGCTTTCTTT. The rearrangement combines TRBV18 with TRBJ1-1, with the D gene uncertain. The junction carries 10 bases between V and J, which are trimmed by 2 bases and 3 bases respectively. Its CDR3 holds 14 amino acids, cysteine through phenylalanine. Just the 42-base CDR3 DNA is kept, in frame starting at base 1. From a lookup of the germline V gene, CDR1 and CDR2 are KGHSH and LQKENI. Joined to the reference TRBV18 and TRBJ1-1 proteins, this CDR3 gives the full variable domain: NAGVMQNPRHLVRRRGQEARLRCSPMKGHSHVYWYRQLPEEGLKFMVYLQKENIIDESGMPKERFSAEFPKEGPSILRIQQVVRGDSAAYFCASSPGSGYTEAFFGQGTRLTVV.